A selection of T cell receptor beta chains follows, all from one sample in a study of cytomegalovirus exposure and HLA in healthy donors. TCRdb's copy holds only in-frame clones and misses some; the assay was immunoSEQ multiplex PCR. Found here are 90,000 or so clones, roughly 71% of them singletons; the top ten hold more than 15%. The specimen sequenced was PBMCs. The receptors originated from a woman aged 18-35 years in good health and CMV-seropositive. The CDR3 runs from the conserved cysteine through the conserved F or W. Fields, in order: clone size, D gene, J gene, V gene, CDR3 protein, CDR3 DNA. A D gene is named only where the DNA matches it firmly. Not all rows give a size; the values are once, few, many and, for expanded clones, a class.

clone_size: few
d_call: TRBD1
j_call: TRBJ2-7
v_call: TRBV11-2
cdr3_aa: CASRQAAGGEQYF
cdr3_nt: TGTGCCAGCAGACAAGCAGCAGGGGGTGAGCAGTACTTC

clone_size: -
d_call: TRBD2
j_call: TRBJ2-2
v_call: TRBV4-3
cdr3_aa: CASSPWTSGANTGELFF
cdr3_nt: TGCGCCAGCAGCCCATGGACTAGCGGGGCGAACACCGGGGAGCTGTTTTTT

clone_size: -
d_call: -
j_call: TRBJ2-5
v_call: TRBV18
cdr3_aa: CASSPWELRETQYF
cdr3_nt: TGTGCCAGCTCACCCTGGGAGCTCCGAGAGACCCAGTACTTC

clone_size: -
d_call: TRBD2
j_call: TRBJ2-3
v_call: TRBV2
cdr3_aa: CASSETRGGKSTQYF
cdr3_nt: TGTGCCAGCAGTGAAACGCGGGGGGGCAAATCAACGCAGTATTTT

clone_size: -
d_call: TRBD1
j_call: TRBJ2-4
v_call: TRBV5-6
cdr3_aa: CASSLNRGRFIQYF
cdr3_nt: TGTGCCAGCAGCTTGAACAGGGGGCGTTTCATTCAGTACTTC

clone_size: -
d_call: TRBD2
j_call: TRBJ2-7
v_call: TRBV5-1
cdr3_aa: CASSLRLAGLSYEQYF
cdr3_nt: TGCGCCAGCAGCTTGCGACTAGCGGGCCTCTCCTACGAGCAGTACTTC

clone_size: few
d_call: -
j_call: TRBJ1-1
v_call: TRBV5-1
cdr3_aa: CASSLAAGPITEAFF
cdr3_nt: TGCGCCAGCAGCTTGGCAGCAGGGCCGATCACTGAAGCTTTCTTT

clone_size: once
d_call: TRBD1
j_call: TRBJ1-5
v_call: TRBV2
cdr3_aa: CASSVQGRANQPQHF
cdr3_nt: TGTGCCAGCAGCGTACAGGGGCGCGCCAATCAGCCCCAGCATTTT

clone_size: few
d_call: -
j_call: TRBJ2-7
v_call: TRBV11-3
cdr3_aa: CASSLAGDSYEQYF
cdr3_nt: TGTGCCAGCAGCTTAGCAGGGGACTCCTACGAGCAGTACTTC

clone_size: -
d_call: TRBD2
j_call: TRBJ2-1
v_call: TRBV18
cdr3_aa: CASSPGLAGVYNEQFF
cdr3_nt: TGTGCCAGCTCGCCGGGACTAGCGGGGGTTTACAATGAGCAGTTCTTC

clone_size: -
d_call: -
j_call: TRBJ1-1
v_call: TRBV10-3
cdr3_aa: CAISEWGGFGAFF
cdr3_nt: TGTGCCATCAGTGAGTGGGGCGGCTTCGGTGCTTTCTTT

clone_size: -
d_call: -
j_call: TRBJ1-2
v_call: TRBV5-6
cdr3_aa: CASSSRGVQPPYGYTF
cdr3_nt: TGTGCCAGCAGCTCTCGGGGGGTCCAGCCACCCTATGGCTACACCTTC

clone_size: -
d_call: -
j_call: TRBJ2-1
v_call: TRBV7-2
cdr3_aa: CASSSPLRMSGSSYNEQFF
cdr3_nt: TGTGCCAGCAGCTCCCCCCTACGAATGAGCGGAAGCTCCTACAATGAGCAGTTCTTC

clone_size: few
d_call: TRBD1
j_call: TRBJ1-2
v_call: TRBV5-1
cdr3_aa: CASSPSDRGNYGYTF
cdr3_nt: TGCGCCAGCAGCCCCTCGGACAGGGGTAACTATGGCTACACCTTC

clone_size: medium-sized
d_call: -
j_call: TRBJ2-7
v_call: TRBV5-6
cdr3_aa: CASSLAWQVGEYEQYF
cdr3_nt: TGTGCCAGCAGCTTGGCGTGGCAGGTGGGAGAATACGAGCAGTACTTC

clone_size: -
d_call: -
j_call: TRBJ2-7
v_call: TRBV19
cdr3_aa: CASSIGTGNYEQYF
cdr3_nt: TGTGCCAGTAGTATAGGTACAGGAAACTACGAGCAGTACTTC

clone_size: few
d_call: -
j_call: TRBJ2-7
v_call: TRBV28
cdr3_aa: CASSFAAISSYEQYF
cdr3_nt: TGTGCCAGCAGTTTTGCGGCCATAAGCTCCTACGAGCAGTACTTC

clone_size: once
d_call: -
j_call: TRBJ1-1
v_call: TRBV28
cdr3_aa: CASRRDSGNEAFF
cdr3_nt: TGTGCCAGCAGGCGCGACAGCGGGAACGAAGCTTTCTTT

clone_size: -
d_call: TRBD1
j_call: TRBJ1-4
v_call: TRBV5-6
cdr3_aa: CASSLTGVITNEKLFF
cdr3_nt: TGTGCCAGCAGCTTGACAGGGGTTATAACTAATGAAAAACTGTTTTTT

clone_size: -
d_call: TRBD2
j_call: TRBJ2-7
v_call: TRBV7-2
cdr3_aa: CASSHLKGLDHYEQYF
cdr3_nt: TGTGCCAGCAGCCACCTGAAAGGACTAGACCACTACGAGCAGTACTTC

clone_size: -
d_call: TRBD2
j_call: TRBJ2-2
v_call: TRBV6-4
cdr3_aa: CASSDGEGKNTGELFF
cdr3_nt: TGTGCCAGCAGTGACGGGGAGGGGAAGAACACCGGGGAGCTGTTTTTT

clone_size: -
d_call: TRBD1
j_call: TRBJ2-3
v_call: TRBV4-1
cdr3_aa: CASSQGTGPDTQYF
cdr3_nt: TGCGCCAGCAGCCAAGGGACAGGCCCAGATACGCAGTATTTT

clone_size: -
d_call: -
j_call: TRBJ2-2
v_call: TRBV7-3
cdr3_aa: CASSFRGGAGELFF
cdr3_nt: TGTGCCAGCAGCTTTCGAGGAGGGGCCGGGGAGCTGTTTTTT

clone_size: once
d_call: TRBD1
j_call: TRBJ1-6
v_call: TRBV5-1
cdr3_aa: CASSLGQGPYNSPLHF
cdr3_nt: TGCGCCAGCAGCTTGGGACAGGGCCCCTATAATTCACCCCTCCACTTT